The source of this TCR beta chain is a study of OX40 agonist ivuxolimab in advanced cancers. Looking at the study overall: Ivuxolimab doses were 0.01, 0.1, 0.3, 1.5, 3 or 10 mg/kg every 2 weeks. Melanoma, hepatocellular carcinoma, head and neck or renal cell cancer occurred in dose-escalation patients.

Clones were read by immunoSEQ multiplex PCR, and TCRdb kept only the in-frame ones, dropping some. The data hold more than 85,000 clones, with about four fifths observed a single time. Findings and limits, study-wide: Antigen targets of the expanded peripheral T cells went undetermined.

Worth noting for this clone: Its antigen is undetermined.

Trimming removed 7 bases from V and 5 bases from J, with 19 bases in between. The CDR3 contains 15 residues. The germline V gene has CDR1 LNHDA and CDR2 SQIVND (reference sequence). The receptor comes from an adult with an advanced solid tumor such as melanoma, head and neck, liver or kidney cancer. V is TRBV19 and J is TRBJ2-3, with a tentative D call TRBD1 (5 bases). This specimen consisted of CD4+ or CD8+ T cells sorted from blood, obtained in a trial of the OX40 agonist ivuxolimab. In DNA form, the CDR3 reads TGTGCCAGTACCCTCGGTGGGGCGCAGGGAGATACGCAGTATTTT. This sequence encodes CASTLGGAQGDTQYF. Using reference TRBV19 and TRBJ2-3 for the parts outside the CDR3, the full variable domain is DGGITQSPKYLFRKEGQNVTLSCEQNLNHDAMYWYRQDPGQGLRLIYYSQIVNDFQKGDIAEGYSVSREKKESFPLTVTSAQKNPTAFYLCASTLGGAQGDTQYFGPGTRLTVL.